The source of this T cell receptor beta chain is a study of cytomegalovirus exposure and HLA in healthy donors. Per germline, CDR1 SEHNR and CDR2 FQNEAQ (reference sequence). CDR3 length: 14 amino acids. Deletions cut 0 bases from V and 8 bases from J, with 13 bases between. Study-wide points: TCR beta sequences reportedly predicted most subjects' HLA-A and HLA-B alleles accurately.

PCR used 60 Vbeta primers and 13 Jbeta primers. Only in-frame clones appear in the TCRdb table, and some are missing; sequencing was by immunoSEQ multiplex PCR. The sample carries around 110,000 clones, 9.5% recorded once. Details on this clone: The antigen is not known.

This TCR was sampled from a man younger than 40 in good health and CMV-seronegative. This sequence joins TRBV7-9 and TRBJ1-1; tentative D call: TRBD1 (5 bases). Sequenced material: PBMCs. CDR3 nucleotides: TGTGCCAGCAGCTTAGCAGGGGAAGGGCTGGAAGCTTTCTTT. As protein: CASSLAGEGLEAFF.